This TCR beta chain was recovered during a study of control samples from healthy donors and cancer patients. Produced via immunoSEQ multiplex PCR; TCRdb's table is partial and in-frame only. The sample consists of 150,000 to 200,000 clones, more than 90% of them appearing once. Germline CDR1 reads SGHNT; CDR2 reads YYREEE (reference sequence). The CDR3 runs to 16 residues. V lost 1 base and J lost 4; bases outside the gene matches: 6. V usage is TRBV5-4 and J usage is TRBJ2-7, with 12 bases lining up with TRBD2. Sequenced sample: blood. The source is a young man in good health. The CDR3 nucleotides read TGTGCCAGCAGCTTGCCGACTAGCGGGGGTTTTTACGAGCAGTACTTC. This encodes CASSLPTSGGFYEQYF.